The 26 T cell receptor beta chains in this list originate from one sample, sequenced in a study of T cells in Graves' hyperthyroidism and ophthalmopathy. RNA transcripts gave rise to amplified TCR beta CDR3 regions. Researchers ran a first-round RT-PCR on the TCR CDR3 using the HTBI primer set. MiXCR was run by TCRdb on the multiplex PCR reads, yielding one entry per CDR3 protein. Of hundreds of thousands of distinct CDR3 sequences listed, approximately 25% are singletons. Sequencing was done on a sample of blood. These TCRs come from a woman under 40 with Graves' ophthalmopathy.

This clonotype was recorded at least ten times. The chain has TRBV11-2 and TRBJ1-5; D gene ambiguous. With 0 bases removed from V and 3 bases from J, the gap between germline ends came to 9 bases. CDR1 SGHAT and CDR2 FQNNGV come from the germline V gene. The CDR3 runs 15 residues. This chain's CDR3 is CASSLEAGSNQPQHF. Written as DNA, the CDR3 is TGTGCCAGCAGCTTAGAGGCGGGCTCCAATCAGCCCCAGCATTTT.

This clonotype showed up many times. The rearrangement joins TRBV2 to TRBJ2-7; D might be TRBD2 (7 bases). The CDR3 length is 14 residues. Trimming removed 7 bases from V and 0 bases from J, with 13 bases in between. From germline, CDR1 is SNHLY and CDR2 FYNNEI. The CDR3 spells CASNGGGLSYEQYF. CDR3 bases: TGTGCCAGCAATGGGGGGGGGCTCTCCTACGAGCAGTACTTC.

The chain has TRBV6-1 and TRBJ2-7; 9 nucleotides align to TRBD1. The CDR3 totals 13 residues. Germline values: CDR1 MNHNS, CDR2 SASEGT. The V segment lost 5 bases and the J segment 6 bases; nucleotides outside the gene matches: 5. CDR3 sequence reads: CASSRTGEAEQYF. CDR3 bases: TGTGCCAGCAGTAGGACAGGGGAAGCCGAGCAGTACTTC.

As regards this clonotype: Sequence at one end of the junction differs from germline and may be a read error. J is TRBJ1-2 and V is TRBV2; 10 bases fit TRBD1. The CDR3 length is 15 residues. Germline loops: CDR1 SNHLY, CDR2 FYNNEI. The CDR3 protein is CASSDLPTGGFGLRF. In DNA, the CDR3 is TGTGCCAGCAGTGATCTCCCGACAGGGGGCTTCGGATTACGCTTC. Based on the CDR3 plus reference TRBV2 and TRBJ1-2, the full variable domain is EPEVTQTPSHQVTQMGQEVILRCVPISNHLYFYWYRQILGQKVEFLVSFYNNEISEKSEIFDDQFSVERPDGSNFTLKIRSTKLEDSAMYFCASSDLPTGGFGLRFGSGTRLTVV.

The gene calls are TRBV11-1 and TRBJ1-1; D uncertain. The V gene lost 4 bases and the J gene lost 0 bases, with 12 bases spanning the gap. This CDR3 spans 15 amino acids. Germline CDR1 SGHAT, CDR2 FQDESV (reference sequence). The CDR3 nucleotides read TGTGCCAGCAGCTGGACGACGGACGTGAACACTGAAGCTTTCTTT. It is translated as CASSWTTDVNTEAFF. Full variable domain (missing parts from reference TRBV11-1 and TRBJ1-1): EAEVAQSPRYKITEKSQAVAFWCDPISGHATLYWYRQILGQGPELLVQFQDESVVDDSQLPKDRFSAERLKGVDSTLKIQPAELGDSAMYLCASSWTTDVNTEAFFGQGTRLTVV.

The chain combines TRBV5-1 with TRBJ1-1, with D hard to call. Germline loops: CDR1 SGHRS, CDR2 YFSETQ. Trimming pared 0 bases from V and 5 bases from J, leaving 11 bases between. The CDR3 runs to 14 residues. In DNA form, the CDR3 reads TGCGCCAGCAGCTTGGGAGTATCTTCGACTGAAGCTTTCTTT. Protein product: CASSLGVSSTEAFF.

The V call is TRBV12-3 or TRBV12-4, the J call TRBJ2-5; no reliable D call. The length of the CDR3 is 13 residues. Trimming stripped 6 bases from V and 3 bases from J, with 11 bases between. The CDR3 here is CASRPPVEETQYF. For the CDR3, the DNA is TGTGCCAGCAGGCCCCCTGTGGAAGAGACCCAGTACTTC.

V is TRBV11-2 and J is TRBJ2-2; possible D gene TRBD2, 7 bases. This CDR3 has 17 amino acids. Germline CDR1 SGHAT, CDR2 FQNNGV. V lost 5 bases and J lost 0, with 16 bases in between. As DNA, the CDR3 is TGTGCCAGCAGCCCCCTTCGGGGGGCCGCGAACACCGGGGAGCTGTTTTTT. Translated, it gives CASSPLRGAANTGELFF.

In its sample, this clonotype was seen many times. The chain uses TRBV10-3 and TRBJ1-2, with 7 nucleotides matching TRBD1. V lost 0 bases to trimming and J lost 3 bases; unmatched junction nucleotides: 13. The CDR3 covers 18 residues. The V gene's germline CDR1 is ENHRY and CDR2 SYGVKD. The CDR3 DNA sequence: TGTGCCATCAGTGAGTCAAGGGAGGGGGCCATTACCCACTATGGCTACACCTTC. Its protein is CAISESREGAITHYGYTF.

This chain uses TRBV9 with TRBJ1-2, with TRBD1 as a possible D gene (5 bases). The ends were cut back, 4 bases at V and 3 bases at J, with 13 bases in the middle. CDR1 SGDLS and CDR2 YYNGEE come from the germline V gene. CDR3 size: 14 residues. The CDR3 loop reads CASSPRQGDYGYTF. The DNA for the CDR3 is TGTGCCAGCAGCCCGAGGCAGGGAGACTATGGCTACACCTTC. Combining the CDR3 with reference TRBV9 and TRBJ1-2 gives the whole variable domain DSGVTQTPKHLITATGQRVTLRCSPRSGDLSVYWYQQSLDQGLQFLIQYYNGEERAKGNILERFSAQQFPDLHSELNLSSLELGDSALYFCASSPRQGDYGYTFGSGTRLTVV.

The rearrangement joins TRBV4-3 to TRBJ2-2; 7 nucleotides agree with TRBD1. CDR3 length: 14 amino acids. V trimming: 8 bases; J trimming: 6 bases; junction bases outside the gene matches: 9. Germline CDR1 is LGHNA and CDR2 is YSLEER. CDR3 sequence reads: CASSWDSPPGELFF. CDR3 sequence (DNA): TGCGCCAGCTCCTGGGACAGCCCCCCCGGGGAGCTGTTTTTT.

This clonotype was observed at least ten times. The CDR3 bases are TGTGCCAGCAGTTTGGTCCCCAACAGGGGGCCCGAAGCTTTCTTT. Translation gives CASSLVPNRGPEAFF. The chain carries TRBV12-3 or TRBV12-4 and TRBJ1-1; 9 nucleotides agree with TRBD1. V dropped 3 bases and J dropped 8; count of bases not matched to a gene: 10. This CDR3 region has 15 residues.

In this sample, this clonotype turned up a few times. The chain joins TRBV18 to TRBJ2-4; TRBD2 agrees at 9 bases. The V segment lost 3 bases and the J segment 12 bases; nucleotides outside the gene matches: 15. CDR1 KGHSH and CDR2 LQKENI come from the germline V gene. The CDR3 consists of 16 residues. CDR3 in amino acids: CASSPPAGGRTSTQYF. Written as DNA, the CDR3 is TGTGCCAGCTCACCGCCGGCGGGAGGGAGGACAAGTACTCAGTACTTC.

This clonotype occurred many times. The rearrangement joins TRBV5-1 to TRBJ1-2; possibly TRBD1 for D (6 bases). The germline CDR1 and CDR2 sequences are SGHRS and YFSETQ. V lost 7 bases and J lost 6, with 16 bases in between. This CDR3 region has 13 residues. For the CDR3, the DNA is TGCGCCAGCCAGGGGAATCAGAGAGATGGCTACACCTTC. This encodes CASQGNQRDGYTF.

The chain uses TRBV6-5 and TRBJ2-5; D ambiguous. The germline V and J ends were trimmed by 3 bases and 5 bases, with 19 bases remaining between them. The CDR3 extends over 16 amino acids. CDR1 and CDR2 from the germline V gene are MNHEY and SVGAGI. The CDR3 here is CASSYRAGPSGETQYF. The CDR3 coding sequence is TGTGCCAGCAGTTATCGGGCAGGACCTAGTGGTGAGACCCAGTACTTC.

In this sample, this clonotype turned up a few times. The CDR3 bases are TGTGCCAGCGGGAGGGCCGGACCTGAAGCTTTCTTT. Its protein is CASGRAGPEAFF. The rearrangement joins TRBV12-3 or TRBV12-4 to TRBJ1-1; no definite D call. The V gene lost 8 bases and the J gene lost 6 bases, with 13 bases spanning the gap. CDR3 length equals 12 residues.

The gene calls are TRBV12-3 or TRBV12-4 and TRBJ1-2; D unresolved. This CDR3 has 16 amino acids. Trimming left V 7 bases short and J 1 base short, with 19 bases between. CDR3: CASTPLFRENNYGYTF. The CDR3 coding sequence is TGTGCCAGCACCCCCCTTTTTCGTGAAAATAACTATGGCTACACCTTC.

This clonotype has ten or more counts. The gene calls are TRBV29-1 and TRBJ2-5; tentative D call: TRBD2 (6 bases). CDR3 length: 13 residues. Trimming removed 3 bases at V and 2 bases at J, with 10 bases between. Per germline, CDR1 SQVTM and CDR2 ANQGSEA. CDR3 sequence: CSVDGSGQETQYF. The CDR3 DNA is TGCAGCGTTGATGGTAGCGGACAAGAGACCCAGTACTTC.

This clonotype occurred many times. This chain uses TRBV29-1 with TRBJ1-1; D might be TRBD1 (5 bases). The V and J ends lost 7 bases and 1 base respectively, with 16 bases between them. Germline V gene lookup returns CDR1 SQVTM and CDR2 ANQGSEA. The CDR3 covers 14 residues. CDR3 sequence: CSAQMGTENTEAFF. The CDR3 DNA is TGCAGCGCTCAGATGGGGACCGAGAACACTGAAGCTTTCTTT.

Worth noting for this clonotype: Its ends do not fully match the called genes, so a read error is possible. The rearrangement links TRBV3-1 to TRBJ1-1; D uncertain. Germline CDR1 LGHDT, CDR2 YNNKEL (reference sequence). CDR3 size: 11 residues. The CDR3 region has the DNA TGTGCCAGCATCCAAGAAACTGAAGCTTTCTTT. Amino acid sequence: CASIQETEAFF.

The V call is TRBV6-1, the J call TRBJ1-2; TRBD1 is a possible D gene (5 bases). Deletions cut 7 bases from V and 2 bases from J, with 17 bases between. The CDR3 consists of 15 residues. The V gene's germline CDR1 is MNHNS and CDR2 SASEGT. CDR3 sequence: CASTKNEGVNYGYTF. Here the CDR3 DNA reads TGTGCCAGCACCAAAAACGAAGGGGTCAACTATGGCTACACCTTC.

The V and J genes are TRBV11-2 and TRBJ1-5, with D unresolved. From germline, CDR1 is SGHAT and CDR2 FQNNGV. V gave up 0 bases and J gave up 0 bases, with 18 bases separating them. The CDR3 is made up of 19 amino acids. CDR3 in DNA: TGTGCCAGCAGCTTAGATTTGGATATGCGATGGGATAGCAATCAGCCCCAGCATTTT. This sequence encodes CASSLDLDMRWDSNQPQHF. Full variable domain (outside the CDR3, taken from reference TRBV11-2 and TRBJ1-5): EAGVAQSPRYKIIEKRQSVAFWCNPISGHATLYWYQQILGQGPKLLIQFQNNGVVDDSQLPKDRFSAERLKGVDSTLKIQPAKLEDSAVYLCASSLDLDMRWDSNQPQHFGDGTRLSIL.

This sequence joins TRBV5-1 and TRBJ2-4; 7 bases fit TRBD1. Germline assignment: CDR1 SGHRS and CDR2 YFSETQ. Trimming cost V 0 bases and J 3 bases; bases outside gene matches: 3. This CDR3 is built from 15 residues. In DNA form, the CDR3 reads TGCGCCAGCAGCTTGGGACAGGGAGACAAAAACATTCAGTACTTC. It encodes CASSLGQGDKNIQYF.

The CDR3 reads CSARRQGAGNTIYF. The CDR3 region has the DNA TGCAGTGCTAGGCGGCAGGGGGCTGGAAACACCATATATTTT. This chain connects TRBV20-1 to TRBJ1-3; 7 positions match TRBD1. This CDR3 has 14 amino acids. V was pared by 3 bases and J by 2 bases, with 4 bases of the junction left unmatched. The germline V gene encodes CDR1 DFQATT and CDR2 SNEGSKA (reference sequence).

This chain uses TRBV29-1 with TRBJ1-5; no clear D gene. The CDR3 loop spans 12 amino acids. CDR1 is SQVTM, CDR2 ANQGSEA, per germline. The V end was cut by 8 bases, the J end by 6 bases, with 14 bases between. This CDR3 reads CSPGGRGQPQHF. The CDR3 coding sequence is TGCAGCCCTGGAGGCAGAGGTCAGCCCCAGCATTTT.

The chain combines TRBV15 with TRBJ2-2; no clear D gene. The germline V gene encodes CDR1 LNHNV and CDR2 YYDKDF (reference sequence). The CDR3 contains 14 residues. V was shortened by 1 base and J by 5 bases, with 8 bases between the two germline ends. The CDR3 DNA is TGTGCCACCAGCAGAGTGGGTGATACCGGGGAGCTGTTTTTT. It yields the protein CATSRVGDTGELFF.